Listed below are T cell receptor beta chains from one sample, sequenced in a study of blood T cell repertoires in COVID-19. The protocol was immunoSEQ multiplex PCR, while the TCRdb copy is restricted to in-frame clones and leaves out a portion. The sample lists around 160,000 clones, roughly 77% occurring once. The material sequenced was peripheral blood. The receptors originated from a human donor in a cohort sampled during active COVID-19. CDR3s include the opening cysteine and the closing phenylalanine or tryptophan. The D gene is left open where the match is weak. Not every row has a clone size; where given, it reads once, few, many or a size class.

J	V	D	size	CDR3	DNA
TRBJ2-7	TRBV6-5	TRBD1	.	CASRDRGPREQYF	TGTGCCAGCAGGGACAGGGGGCCTCGGGAGCAGTACTTC
TRBJ2-7	TRBV20-1	TRBD1	few	CSASRQGTKYEQYF	TGCAGTGCTAGTCGACAGGGGACAAAGTACGAGCAGTACTTC
TRBJ2-5	TRBV7-2	.	.	CASSARQSETQYF	TGTGCCAGCAGCGCACGACAGTCAGAGACCCAGTACTTC
TRBJ1-5	TRBV5-1	TRBD1	.	CASSGGTGEDQPQHF	TGCGCCAGCAGCGGAGGGACAGGGGAGGATCAGCCCCAGCATTTT
TRBJ1-2	TRBV18	.	once	CASSPAGQGNYGYTF	TGTGCCAGCTCACCCGCAGGGCAGGGTAACTATGGCTACACCTTC
TRBJ2-7	TRBV19	.	.	CASRPPGGGYEQYF	TGTGCCAGTAGGCCCCCGGGGGGCGGCTACGAGCAGTACTTC
TRBJ2-7	TRBV4-3	.	.	CASSQDWGGEQYF	TGCGCCAGCAGCCAAGATTGGGGCGGCGAGCAGTACTTC
TRBJ1-1	TRBV11-3	.	.	CASSLRGENTEAFF	TGTGCCAGCAGCCTCAGGGGCGAGAACACTGAAGCTTTCTTT
TRBJ2-7	TRBV5-8	TRBD2	.	CASSLDGGAVYEQYF	TGTGCCAGCAGCCTAGACGGGGGGGCGGTCTACGAGCAGTACTTC
TRBJ2-3	TRBV4-1	TRBD2	.	CASSQEGFAGGPDTQYF	TGCGCCAGCAGCCAAGAGGGGTTTGCGGGGGGGCCAGATACGCAGTATTTT
TRBJ2-2	TRBV6-5	TRBD2	.	CASTRGVDLRELFF	TGTGCCAGCACTCGGGGGGTGGATCTTCGGGAGCTGTTTTTT
TRBJ2-7	TRBV21-1	.	.	CASSKGPGQASISDYEQYF	TGTGCCAGCAGCAAAGGGCCGGGACAGGCTTCCATCTCTGACTACGAGCAGTACTTC
TRBJ2-7	TRBV7-8	TRBD1	.	CASSLYRGLYEQYF	TGTGCCAGCAGCTTGTACAGGGGGCTCTACGAGCAGTACTTC
TRBJ2-3	TRBV6-6	.	.	CASSPPGITDTQYF	TGTGCCAGCAGCCCGCCGGGGATCACAGATACGCAGTATTTT
TRBJ2-3	TRBV10-3	TRBD2	.	CAISESSGTSDTQYF	TGTGCCATCAGTGAGTCTAGCGGGACTTCAGATACGCAGTATTTT
TRBJ2-3	TRBV28	.	few	CASSIPHRDTQYF	TGTGCCAGCTCTATTCCTCATCGGGATACGCAGTATTTT
TRBJ1-5	TRBV9	TRBD1	few	CASSRQGFANQPQHF	TGTGCCAGCAGCAGACAGGGGTTTGCCAATCAGCCCCAGCATTTT
TRBJ2-2	TRBV7-2	TRBD2	.	CASSLFGTSGRAGELFF	TGTGCCAGCAGCTTATTCGGGACTAGCGGGAGGGCCGGGGAGCTGTTTTTT
TRBJ2-1	TRBV9	.	.	CASSVDQVGEQFF	TGTGCCAGCAGCGTAGACCAAGTCGGTGAGCAGTTCTTC
TRBJ1-5	TRBV6-6	.	many	CASDIGGGAGQPQHF	TGTGCCAGCGATATAGGCGGGGGGGCGGGGCAGCCCCAGCATTTT
TRBJ1-1	TRBV11-1	TRBD1	.	CASSQPTGTNTEAFF	TGTGCCAGCAGCCAACCGACAGGGACTAACACTGAAGCTTTCTTT
TRBJ1-6	TRBV28	TRBD1	.	CASRIQQGARNSPLHF	TGTGCCAGCAGAATCCAACAGGGGGCCCGAAATTCACCCCTCCACTTT
TRBJ2-3	TRBV24-1	TRBD2	.	CATSGPSGAGTDTQYF	TGTGCCACCAGTGGCCCTAGCGGGGCGGGAACAGATACGCAGTATTTT
TRBJ1-6	TRBV4-3	TRBD1	.	CASSQDLRTGYSPLHF	TGCGCCAGCAGCCAAGATTTGAGGACAGGGTACTCACCCCTCCACTTT
TRBJ2-2	TRBV4-3	.	.	CASSHEGGGTIGELFF	TGCGCCAGCAGCCACGAAGGAGGGGGCACGATCGGGGAGCTGTTTTTT
TRBJ1-1	TRBV29-1	TRBD1	.	CSVGARGVNTEAFF	TGCAGCGTTGGCGCCAGGGGGGTGAACACTGAAGCTTTCTTT
TRBJ2-7	TRBV19	.	.	CASSRGAGSSYEQYF	TGTGCCAGTAGCAGGGGGGCCGGGAGCTCCTACGAGCAGTACTTC
TRBJ1-2	TRBV27	TRBD1	many	CASSPDRDGYGYTF	TGTGCCAGCAGTCCGGACAGGGATGGCTATGGCTACACCTTC